Following are 6 T cell receptor beta chains from one sample sequenced in a study of ipilimumab plus nivolumab after autologous stem cell transplantation (dated by TCRdb to 2020 to 2022). Library preparation employed the immunoSEQ multiplex PCR assay. Drawn from immuneACCESS, this table holds only the in-frame rearrangements with V and J called that TCRdb kept. Clones are partly lost; checked studies trace under half to an unresolved V gene and leave the rest unexplained. The sample has approximately 14,000 clones on record, roughly 74% of them singletons. Under 11% of the sample is in the top ten clones. The material sequenced was PBMCs, taken in a trial of ipilimumab plus nivolumab as post-transplant consolidation. The receptor set was obtained from a male donor with primary mediastinal lymphoma.

As for this clone: Without the conserved terminal phenylalanine or tryptophan, this CDR3 likely stems from a read error. The DNA is omitted, as the CDR3 cannot be located on it reliably, and the CDR3 follows TCRdb's listing. The rearrangement joins TRBV11-3 to TRBJ1-2; the table assigns TRBD1, which was not confirmed against the DNA. With termini counted, the CDR3 has 9 amino acids. Germline lookup yields CDR1 SGHNT and CDR2 YENEEA. The chain's CDR3 is CASSLVHRH.

This clone has more than one count but fewer than ten. The chain recombines TRBV2 with TRBJ2-5; 9 positions agree with TRBD2. The CDR3 contains 16 residues. After removal of 2 bases from V and 5 bases from J, the junction contained 9 bases not matched to a gene. Looked up from germline, CDR1 is SNHLY and CDR2 is FYNNEI. CDR3 bases: TGTGCCAGCAGTGAATACTCGCGGGGGGGTTTGGAGACCCAGTACTTC. It yields the protein CASSEYSRGGLETQYF.

This clone was detected only once. This sequence joins TRBV4-2 and TRBJ1-5, with 8 bases identical to TRBD1. V gave up 4 bases and J gave up 5 bases; unmatched junction bases: 7. Germline values: CDR1 LGHNA, CDR2 YNFKEQ. The CDR3 runs to 15 residues. The CDR3 DNA reads as TGTGCCAGCAGCCGGACAGGGTTTGGAGATCAGCCCCAGCATTTT. Translation gives CASSRTGFGDQPQHF.

The CDR3 protein is CASRQESYEQYF. CDR3 sequence (DNA): TGTGCCAGCAGACAGGAGTCCTACGAGCAGTACTTC. The rearrangement uses TRBV2 and TRBJ2-7; TRBD1 is a possible D gene (5 bases). CDR3 length: 12 residues. Germline V CDR1 and CDR2: SNHLY, FYNNEI. Deletions cut 6 bases from V and 1 base from J, with 7 bases between.

The chain links TRBV7-2 to TRBJ2-5, with D perhaps assigned TRBD1 or TRBD2 (5 bases each). Near its end, the DNA agrees better with TRBJ2-7, so the J call may be wrong. Looked up from germline, CDR1 is SGHTA and CDR2 is FQGNSA. The CDR3 is 15 residues long. The CDR3 region is CASSLAGTSTYEQYF. The CDR3 DNA sequence: TGTGCCAGCAGCTTGGCCGGGACCTCTACCTACGAGCAGTACTTC.

This clone has only one observation. V usage is TRBV29-1 and J usage is TRBJ1-5; possible D gene TRBD1, 5 bases. Germline CDR1 SQVTM, CDR2 ANQGSEA. Trimming pared 4 bases from V and 4 bases from J, leaving 14 bases between. The CDR3 totals 14 residues. The CDR3 reads CSVGDGAGNQPQHF. The CDR3 DNA is TGCAGCGTTGGGGACGGGGCGGGTAATCAGCCCCAGCATTTT.